Presented here are 13 T cell receptor beta chains from one specimen sequenced in a study of tumor-infiltrating lymphocytes in localized non-small cell lung cancer. The assay was immunoSEQ multiplex PCR, and TCRdb's table has in-frame clones only and misses some. The sample lists 23,000 or so clones; roughly two thirds were seen once. The sequenced sample was lung tumor tissue. All receptors derive from a human donor with non-small cell lung cancer.

CDR3 amino acids: CASSAHPGTGGNEQYF. In nucleotides, the CDR3 is TGTGCCAGCAGTGCTCATCCCGGGACAGGGGGTAACGAGCAGTACTTC. This chain connects TRBV6-1 to TRBJ2-7; the match to TRBD1 covers 11 bases. The CDR3 loop spans 16 amino acids. Trimming took 4 bases from V and 5 from J; bases not matched to a gene: 10. Germline loops: CDR1 MNHNS, CDR2 SASEGT.

The chain has TRBV25-1 and TRBJ2-5; 8 bases map to TRBD1. Germline lookup yields CDR1 MGHDK and CDR2 SYGVNS. The V segment lost 5 bases and the J segment 5 bases; nucleotides outside the gene matches: 13. The CDR3 covers 16 residues. Here the CDR3 reads CASSRSRDRLLETQYF. As DNA, the CDR3 is TGTGCCAGCAGTAGGAGCCGGGACAGGTTATTGGAGACCCAGTACTTC.

V is TRBV28 and J is TRBJ2-7; D may be TRBD1 (7 bases). V lost 10 bases and J 2 bases, leaving 21 bases between the germline ends. This CDR3 region has 15 residues. In germline, CDR1 is MDHEN, CDR2 SYDVKM. The CDR3 spells CATETKQGRTYEQYF. DNA of the CDR3: TGTGCCACAGAAACGAAACAGGGGAGGACCTACGAGCAGTACTTC.

In this sample, this clone turned up a few times. The chain's CDR3 is CASSPRVQGRPEAFF. CDR3 nucleotides: TGTGCCAGTAGTCCTCGTGTCCAGGGGAGGCCTGAAGCTTTCTTT. V usage is TRBV19 and J usage is TRBJ1-1; tentatively, D is TRBD1 (6 bases). The CDR3 is 15 residues long. Germline CDR1 is LNHDA and CDR2 is SQIVND (reference sequence). V lost 5 bases, J lost 6 bases, and 19 bases lay in between.

The chain couples TRBV2 to TRBJ2-1; D possibly corresponds to TRBD2 (5 bases). Trimming left V 4 bases short and J 0 bases short, with 10 bases between. The CDR3 length is 15 residues. Germline lookup yields CDR1 SNHLY and CDR2 FYNNEI. Here the CDR3 DNA reads TGTGCCAGCAGTGGAGGGTCGAGCTCCTACAATGAGCAGTTCTTC. It translates to CASSGGSSSYNEQFF.

V usage is TRBV11-1 and J usage is TRBJ2-1, with TRBD2 identical over 15 bases. The length of the CDR3 is 16 residues. The V segment lost 4 bases and the J segment 9 bases; nucleotides outside the gene matches: 7. CDR1 SGHAT and CDR2 FQDESV come from the germline V gene (reference sequence). The CDR3, as DNA: TGTGCCAGCAGCTCTAGTGGGGGACTAGCGGGAGGTGAGCAGTTCTTC. The encoded protein is CASSSSGGLAGGEQFF.

This clone has only a few counts. The chain carries TRBV5-1 and TRBJ1-4, with D perhaps TRBD1 (5 bases). CDR3 length: 15 residues. V dropped 1 base and J dropped 7 bases, with 14 bases sitting between them. Per germline, CDR1 SGHRS and CDR2 YFSETQ. The CDR3 nucleotides are TGCGCCAGCAGCTTGACAGCGGGGGATGGTGAAAAACTGTTTTTT. Protein: CASSLTAGDGEKLFF.

The chain employs TRBV5-1 and TRBJ1-2; D is ambiguous. The CDR3 extends over 15 amino acids. Germline values: CDR1 SGHRS, CDR2 YFSETQ. V lost 4 bases and J 8 bases, leaving 21 bases between the germline ends. The CDR3 nucleotides are TGCGCCAGCAGCCCATTATCCGGGTCTGATTGGGGCTACACCTTC. Translated: CASSPLSGSDWGYTF.

The chain uses TRBV5-1 and TRBJ2-7, with TRBD2 matching over 10 bases. Germline assignment: CDR1 SGHRS and CDR2 YFSETQ. The CDR3 spans 18 residues. Losses at the gene ends were 0 bases for V and 3 bases for J; bases not matched to a gene: 12. In DNA form, the CDR3 reads TGCGCCAGCAGCTTGGACCAACGACTAGCGGGCGAATTCTACGAGCAGTACTTC. It yields the protein CASSLDQRLAGEFYEQYF. The variable domain in full, with the rest retrieved from reference TRBV5-1 and TRBJ2-7, is KAGVTQTPRYLIKTRGQQVTLSCSPISGHRSVSWYQQTPGQGLQFLFEYFSETQRNKGNFPGRFSGRQFSNSRSEMNVSTLELGDSALYLCASSLDQRLAGEFYEQYFGPGTRLTVT.

The genes are TRBV11-2 and TRBJ1-3; D unclear. The germline V gene has CDR1 SGHAT and CDR2 FQNNGV. V lost 2 bases, J lost 4 bases, and 6 bases lay in between. The CDR3 length is 13 residues. The CDR3 loop is CASSLSQGNTIYF. The CDR3 DNA is TGTGCCAGCAGCTTAAGCCAAGGAAACACCATATATTTT.

The CDR3 protein is CASRDVWDTGELFF. For the CDR3, the DNA is TGTGCCAGCAGAGACGTTTGGGACACCGGGGAGCTGTTTTTT. This chain uses TRBV6-1 with TRBJ2-2; unclear D gene. Between the trimmed V and J ends, which lost 6 bases and 3 bases, there was a span of 11 bases. Germline V gene lookup returns CDR1 MNHNS and CDR2 SASEGT. The CDR3 is 14 amino acids.

This clone qualifies as medium-sized. This chain joins TRBV27 and TRBJ2-7, with 11 bases fitting TRBD2. CDR1 and CDR2 from the germline V gene are MNHEY and SMNVEV (reference sequence). V trimming: 3 bases; J trimming: 0 bases; junction bases outside the gene matches: 4. The CDR3 has 16 residues. Written as DNA, the CDR3 is TGTGCCAGCAGTTTCGGGACTAGCGGAAACTCCTACGAGCAGTACTTC. It yields the protein CASSFGTSGNSYEQYF.

Within the sample, this clone is medium-sized. The chain links TRBV28 to TRBJ2-5; TRBD1 agrees at 7 bases. CDR1 and CDR2 from the germline V gene are MDHEN and SYDVKM. The junction had 10 bases not matched to a gene; V was cut back by 6 bases and J by 0 bases. The CDR3 has 16 amino acids. CDR3: CASSDPVGQNQETQYF. The CDR3 bases are TGTGCCAGCAGCGACCCAGTGGGACAGAACCAAGAGACCCAGTACTTC.